A selection of T cell receptor beta chains follows, all from one sample in a study of T-cell reconstitution after alpha-beta-depleted transplantation in children. Using its own MiXCR run on the PCR reads, TCRdb lists one record per CDR3 protein. This sample has around 360,000 distinct CDR3 sequences, with 10% found just once. The specimen was PBMCs from the stem cell graft donor, collected from the stem cell graft. Receptor source: a human donor who donated a stem cell graft to a child with acute lymphoblastic leukemia. Each CDR3 is given with its conserved first and last residue. The D gene is left open where the match is weak. A clone size is listed for some rows: how often the clone was seen (once, few, many), or a class if it is expanded.

j_call clone_size v_call d_call cdr3_nt cdr3_aa
TRBJ2-2 few TRBV20-1 NA TGCAGTGCTAGAGATCCCCAGGGAGCCGGGGAGCTGTTTTTT CSARDPQGAGELFF
TRBJ2-2 few TRBV15 NA TGTGCCACCAGCAGAGGACAAATCGCGAACACCGGGGAGCTGTTTTTT CATSRGQIANTGELFF
TRBJ2-1 NA TRBV4-3 TRBD2 TGCGCCAGCAGCCAAGATAGGGTAGCGGGATACAATGAGCAGTTCTTC CASSQDRVAGYNEQFF
TRBJ2-1 few TRBV11-3 TRBD2 TGTGCCAGCAGCTCCGGTGGGGGAGGGGCTGTTGATGAGCAGTTCTTC CASSSGGGGAVDEQFF
TRBJ2-1 many TRBV5-1 NA TGCGCCAGCAGCAGGGACATCCTCGATGAGCAGTTCTTC CASSRDILDEQFF
TRBJ2-4 few TRBV5-1 TRBD1 TGCGCCAGCAGCCAGGGGGATTTAGCCAAAAACATTCAGTACTTC CASSQGDLAKNIQYF
TRBJ2-2 few TRBV4-1 NA TGCGCCAGCAGCCAATGGAAGGACGGGGAGCTGTTTTTT CASSQWKDGELFF
TRBJ2-7 NA TRBV4-1 TRBD2 TGCGCCAGCAGCCTGGGGGGGCTAGCGGGTTCTACCTACGAGCAGTACTTC CASSLGGLAGSTYEQYF
TRBJ2-7 few TRBV7-9 NA TGTGCCAGCAGCTCAGGGTTCGGCTACGAGCAGTACTTC CASSSGFGYEQYF
TRBJ2-3 NA TRBV10-2 NA TGCGCCAGCAGTGAGATGTATGATACGCAGTATTTT CASSEMYDTQYF
TRBJ2-1 many TRBV12-3/TRBV12-4 NA TGTGCCAGCAGGTTACCGGAATTCGGTGAGCAGTTCTTC CASRLPEFGEQFF
TRBJ2-2 few TRBV28 TRBD1 TGTGCCAGCACCTCAGGTGGGACAGGGAACACCGGGGAGCTGTTTTTT CASTSGGTGNTGELFF
TRBJ2-3 few TRBV7-2 TRBD2 TGTGCCAGCAGCCTGAAGAATCTAGCGGGAGGGGGGGATACGCAGTATTTT CASSLKNLAGGGDTQYF
TRBJ2-3 many TRBV9 NA TGTGCCAGCAGCCCGCAAACCTCCGATACGCAGTATTTT CASSPQTSDTQYF
TRBJ2-7 few TRBV4-3 TRBD2 TGCGCCAGCAGCCCGGTGGGAGCCCGAAAGGGAGGGTCCGAGCAGTACTTC CASSPVGARKGGSEQYF
TRBJ2-1 few TRBV20-1 TRBD2 TGCAGTGCTAGAGAGGCCCTGACGGGGGGCAATGAGCAGTTCTTC CSAREALTGGNEQFF
TRBJ2-7 many TRBV4-1 NA TGCGCCAGCAGCCATGCGAAGCCAGGAATCATCGAGCAGTACTTC CASSHAKPGIIEQYF
TRBJ2-1 few TRBV10-3 NA TGTGCCATCAGACCCCCAGGGGTGGGAGCCAATGAGCAGTTCTTC CAIRPPGVGANEQFF
TRBJ1-4 few TRBV6-5 NA TGTGCCAGCAGTAACCGGTTGGCAGCTAATGAAAAACTGTTTTTT CASSNRLAANEKLFF
TRBJ1-5 NA TRBV5-1 NA TGCGCCAGCAGCCCGGGGGGTTCCAGACAGCCCCAGCATTTT CASSPGGSRQPQHF
TRBJ2-1 NA TRBV20-1 NA TGCAGTGCTTCAGGCGGGACAGTCTCCTACAATGAGCAGTTCTTC CSASGGTVSYNEQFF
TRBJ2-1 few TRBV12-3/TRBV12-4 NA TGTGCCAGCAGTTTTCGGTCCGGGAGTGGGTACAATGAGCAGTTCTTC CASSFRSGSGYNEQFF
TRBJ2-1 NA TRBV5-1 NA TGCGCCAGCAGCTTGGCACCCGGGAGAAGCTACAATGAGCAGTTCTTC CASSLAPGRSYNEQFF
TRBJ2-3 NA TRBV12-3/TRBV12-4 TRBD2 TGTGCCAGCTCTTCACCGGGACTAGCGGACACAGATACGCAGTATTTT CASSSPGLADTDTQYF
TRBJ1-5 NA TRBV7-9 NA TGTGCCAGGCCAACAAGGAATCAGCCCCAGCATTTT CARPTRNQPQHF
TRBJ2-3 NA TRBV12-3/TRBV12-4 TRBD2 TGTGCCAGCAGACCCATAGCGGGAGAATTGGATACGCAGTATTTT CASRPIAGELDTQYF